The 32 T cell receptor beta chains below all came from one sample that was sequenced in a study of beta chain features in type 1 diabetes. The whole isolated RNA underwent reverse transcription, so sequencing captured expressed TCRB transcripts. Some clones are missing from TCRdb's copy, which holds only in-frame ones; the method was immunoSEQ multiplex PCR. The sample consists of under 550,000 clones, about an eighth of them appearing once. The specimen was naive CD4+ T cells from blood. The receptors originated from a woman under 30 in good health.

The J gene is TRBJ2-7, the V gene TRBV28; 10 bases map to TRBD1. The CDR3 spans 13 residues. Germline loops: CDR1 MDHEN, CDR2 SYDVKM. J was trimmed by 5 bases and V by 5 bases; bases with no gene match: 3. The CDR3 region is CASSGTGVNEQYV. The CDR3 DNA follows: TGTGCCAGCAGTGGGACAGGGGTGAACGAGCAGTACGTC.

This clone was seen a few times. The V call is TRBV9, the J call TRBJ2-1; TRBD2 matches 8 bases. Trimming cost V 0 bases and J 6 bases; bases outside gene matches: 11. Germline V lookup: CDR1 SGDLS, CDR2 YYNGEE. CDR3 length equals 17 residues. The CDR3, as DNA: TGTGCCAGCAGCGTAGCTTTTACGGGAGGGCCTAGCAATGAGCAGTTCTTC. The encoded protein is CASSVAFTGGPSNEQFF.

This clone was seen more than once but under ten times. The rearrangement links TRBV6-5 to TRBJ2-1; D unclear. CDR1 is MNHEY and CDR2 is SVGAGI in the germline V gene. Trimming took off 6 bases at V and 6 bases at J, with 15 bases between the two ends. The CDR3 covers 14 residues. Here the CDR3 DNA reads TGTGCCAGCAGACCCCAGCAAGTAAGCAATGAGCAGTTCTTC. Its protein product is CASRPQQVSNEQFF.

This clone appeared a few times. The chain has TRBV5-6 and TRBJ1-2; D is undetermined. This CDR3 comprises 13 residues. Trimming stripped 2 bases from V and 5 bases from J, with 10 bases between. From germline, CDR1 is SGHDT and CDR2 YYEEEE. CDR3 amino acids: CASSFLQIYGYTF. In DNA, the CDR3 is TGTGCCAGCAGCTTCCTGCAGATTTATGGCTACACCTTC.

The genes are TRBV7-9 and TRBJ2-2; D possibly corresponds to TRBD1 (6 bases). Germline lookup yields CDR1 SEHNR and CDR2 FQNEAQ (reference sequence). The CDR3 has 15 amino acids. The V end was cut by 7 bases, the J end by 0 bases, with 12 bases between. In DNA, the CDR3 is TGTGCCAGCACCCGACAGGCCGCGAACACCGGGGAGCTGTTTTTT. This codes for CASTRQAANTGELFF.

This clone was detected a few times. The V and J genes are TRBV7-9 and TRBJ2-1, with a tentative D call TRBD1 (6 bases). Trimming pared 5 bases from V and 3 bases from J, leaving 14 bases between. This CDR3 comprises 15 residues. Germline V gene lookup returns CDR1 SEHNR and CDR2 FQNEAQ (reference sequence). CDR3 in amino acids: CASSPRQGRYNEQFF. As DNA, the CDR3 is TGTGCCAGCAGCCCTCGGCAGGGGCGCTACAATGAGCAGTTCTTC.

The CDR3 coding sequence is TGTGCCAGCAGCCCGCCCGACAGGGTTCGTTCACCCCTCCACTTT. Translating gives CASSPPDRVRSPLHF. V is TRBV7-2 and J is TRBJ1-6, with TRBD1 identical over 7 bases. Germline CDR1 is SGHTA and CDR2 is FQGNSA. This CDR3 spans 15 amino acids. V was pared by 5 bases and J by 9 bases, with 10 bases of the junction left unmatched. Using reference TRBV7-2 and TRBJ1-6 for the parts outside the CDR3, the full variable domain is GAGVSQSPSNKVTEKGKDVELRCDPISGHTALYWYRQSLGQGLEFLIYFQGNSAPDKSGLPSDRFSAERTGGSVSTLTIQRTQQEDSAVYLCASSPPDRVRSPLHFGNGTRLTVT.

The rearrangement joins TRBV10-3 to TRBJ2-3; 10 nucleotides agree with TRBD2. The CDR3 runs 15 residues. V was clipped by 6 bases and J by 4 bases; unmatched bases: 7. CDR1 is ENHRY, CDR2 SYGVKD, per germline. CDR3 region: CAIRSSGRSADTQYF. The CDR3 coding sequence is TGTGCCATCAGAAGTAGCGGGAGGTCGGCAGATACGCAGTATTTT.

The chain has TRBV6-5 and TRBJ2-7; D is unresolved. This CDR3 comprises 11 residues. From germline, CDR1 is MNHEY and CDR2 SVGAGI. Trimming cost V 9 bases and J 4 bases, with 10 bases left between them. The CDR3 reads CARQSLYEQYV. CDR3 nucleotides: TGTGCCAGACAGAGCCTGTACGAGCAGTACGTC.

The sample holds a few counts of this clone. V usage is TRBV5-1 and J usage is TRBJ1-4; no clear D gene. Per the germline V gene, CDR1 is SGHRS and CDR2 is YFSETQ. The CDR3 spans 18 residues. With 4 bases removed from V and 6 bases from J, the gap between germline ends came to 25 bases. The CDR3 region is CASSPFPSGLGGDEKLFF. DNA for the CDR3: TGCGCCAGCAGCCCATTCCCGTCAGGCTTGGGAGGAGATGAAAAACTGTTTTTT.

This rearrangement joins TRBV5-1 to TRBJ2-7; perhaps TRBD1 as D (5 bases). The germline CDR1 and CDR2 sequences are SGHRS and YFSETQ. Trimming cost V 0 bases and J 3 bases, with 10 bases left between them. The CDR3 has 14 residues. The CDR3 sequence is CASSLGGSHYEQYV. The DNA for the CDR3 is TGCGCCAGCAGCTTGGGGGGCAGCCACTACGAGCAGTACGTC.

A few counts support this clone. The chain carries TRBV2 and TRBJ1-4; perhaps TRBD1 as D (6 bases). CDR3 length equals 12 residues. Germline V lookup: CDR1 SNHLY, CDR2 FYNNEI. The V end was cut by 11 bases, the J end by 8 bases, with 15 bases between. The CDR3 DNA reads as TGTGCCCTCGGACAAGGACAGGAAAAACTGTTTTTT. Protein sequence: CALGQGQEKLFF.

The chain couples TRBV15 to TRBJ2-1; D uncertain. CDR3 length: 17 amino acids. V was cut by 1 base and J by 0 bases, with 13 bases left in between. Germline CDR1 LNHNV, CDR2 YYDKDF (reference sequence). CDR3 loop: CATSRGGKVNSYNEQFF. The DNA for the CDR3 is TGTGCCACCAGCAGAGGGGGTAAGGTGAACTCCTACAATGAGCAGTTCTTC.

The V and J genes are TRBV18 and TRBJ2-7; TRBD2 matches 9 bases. This CDR3 contains 17 residues. Trimming removed 1 base from V and 6 bases from J; junction bases left unmatched: 13. The V gene's germline CDR1 is KGHSH and CDR2 LQKENI. In DNA, the CDR3 is TGTGCCAGCTCACCACGCCCTAGCGGGGCCACACTGAGCGAGCAGTACTTC. It is translated as CASSPRPSGATLSEQYF.

This clone occurred a few times. The chain recombines TRBV28 with TRBJ2-5; 9 bases agree with TRBD2. There are 15 residues in the CDR3. J lost 0 bases, V lost 6 bases, and 5 bases had no gene match. Germline V CDR1 and CDR2: MDHEN, SYDVKM. The CDR3 sequence is CASSRGGGYQETQYF. CDR3 sequence (DNA): TGTGCCAGCAGCCGCGGGGGGGGATACCAAGAGACCCAGTACTTC.

The chain carries TRBV6-5 and TRBJ2-4; 7 nucleotides match TRBD2. This CDR3 is 16 amino acids long. V lost 3 bases, J lost 6 bases, and 11 bases stayed unmatched. The germline gives CDR1 MNHEY, CDR2 SVGAGI. CDR3 sequence: CASSYRREMGGNIQYF. The CDR3 bases are TGTGCCAGCAGTTATCGGCGGGAGATGGGGGGAAACATTCAGTACTTC.

This clone has only a few counts. The rearrangement uses TRBV9 and TRBJ1-1, with 10 bases that match TRBD1. The CDR3 sequence is 17 residues long. The V gene end was trimmed by 3 bases and the J gene end by 2 bases; junction bases not matched to a gene: 10. From germline, CDR1 is SGDLS and CDR2 YYNGEE. This chain's CDR3 is CASSERDRGVKNTEAFF. The DNA of the CDR3 is TGTGCCAGCAGCGAGAGGGACAGGGGTGTGAAAAACACTGAAGCTTTCTTT.

The chain uses TRBV20-1 and TRBJ1-2, with D unresolved. Per the germline V gene, CDR1 is DFQATT and CDR2 is SNEGSKA (reference sequence). Trimming shortened V by 6 bases and J by 7 bases, and 12 bases separated the two germline ends. CDR3 length: 11 residues. The CDR3 sequence: CSATGALGYTF. The CDR3 nucleotides read TGCAGTGCCACGGGAGCCCTTGGCTACACCTTC.

The chain is built from TRBV11-2 and TRBJ2-1; 13 nucleotides agree with TRBD2. V lost 3 bases and J lost 7; bases outside the gene matches: 6. Germline V gives CDR1 SGHAT, CDR2 FQNNGV. The CDR3 length is 16 residues. This CDR3 is CASSFLGTSGINEQFF. The CDR3, as DNA: TGTGCCAGCAGCTTTTTGGGGACTAGCGGGATTAATGAGCAGTTCTTC.

The chain has TRBV4-1 and TRBJ2-1, with a possible D match to TRBD2 (5 bases). Trimming stripped 3 bases from V and 0 bases from J, with 18 bases between. The germline CDR1 and CDR2 sequences are MGHRA and YSYEKL. The CDR3 extends over 18 amino acids. The CDR3 nucleotides are TGCGCCAGCAGCCAGGTCGGAGGCAGGCGAAGCTCCTACAATGAGCAGTTCTTC. Translating gives CASSQVGGRRSSYNEQFF.

In its sample, this clone was seen a few times. The rearrangement joins TRBV7-2 to TRBJ2-5; 7 bases fit TRBD1. Germline values: CDR1 SGHTA, CDR2 FQGNSA. The CDR3 extends over 14 amino acids. V shed 5 bases and J 0 bases; nucleotides not matched to a gene: 3. The CDR3 reads CASSPGQNQETQYF. CDR3 nucleotide sequence: TGTGCCAGCAGCCCGGGACAGAACCAAGAGACCCAGTACTTC.

This clone was seen more than once but under ten times. The chain uses TRBV29-1 and TRBJ1-1; 9 bases align to TRBD1. The CDR3 runs to 13 residues. The V gene end was trimmed by 6 bases and the J gene end by 1 base; junction bases not matched to a gene: 3. CDR1 is SQVTM, CDR2 ANQGSEA, per germline. The CDR3: CSVRGQGNTEAFF. The CDR3 nucleotides read TGCAGCGTCCGGGGACAGGGGAACACTGAAGCTTTCTTT.

In its sample, this clone was seen a few times. The rearrangement uses TRBV12-5 and TRBJ2-7, with 8 nucleotides matching TRBD1. The germline CDR1 and CDR2 sequences are LGHNT and FRNRAP. The length of the CDR3 is 13 residues. The J segment lost 3 bases and the V segment lost 3 bases, leaving 1 base of the junction unmatched. CDR3 loop: CASGFGTGYEQYF. CDR3 sequence (DNA): TGTGCTAGTGGTTTCGGGACAGGCTACGAGCAGTACTTC.

The sample holds a few counts of this clone. J is TRBJ2-1 and V is TRBV15; D is unresolved. V dropped 8 bases and J dropped 1 base, with 6 bases sitting between them. The CDR3 consists of 12 residues. Germline CDR1 and CDR2: LNHNV and YYDKDF (reference sequence). The CDR3 DNA reads as TGTGCCACCGGGATTTCCTACAATGAGCAGTTCTTC. Its protein product is CATGISYNEQFF.

The chain has TRBV6-5 and TRBJ2-1; TRBD1 is a possible D gene (6 bases). V was clipped by 2 bases and J by 7 bases, with 15 bases between them. CDR3 length: 15 amino acids. CDR1 is MNHEY and CDR2 is SVGAGI in the germline V gene. CDR3 protein: CASSYTSGHENEQFF. CDR3 in DNA: TGTGCCAGCAGTTACACATCGGGACATGAGAATGAGCAGTTCTTC.

This clone was observed a few times. The rearrangement links TRBV7-9 to TRBJ2-1, with D unresolved. V was pared by 1 base and J by 2 bases, with 15 bases between. Per germline, CDR1 SEHNR and CDR2 FQNEAQ (reference sequence). CDR3 length: 17 residues. CDR3 coding DNA: TGTGCCAGCAGCTTAGTATATACTCGGGCGGCCTACAATGAGCAGTTCTTC. Its protein is CASSLVYTRAAYNEQFF. The variable domain in full, with the rest retrieved from reference TRBV7-9 and TRBJ2-1, is DTGVSQNPRHKITKRGQNVTFRCDPISEHNRLYWYRQTLGQGPEFLTYFQNEAQLEKSRLLSDRFSAERPKGSFSTLEIQRTEQGDSAMYLCASSLVYTRAAYNEQFFGPGTRLTVL.

The CDR3 spells CASSGGGLYGYTF. In DNA, the CDR3 is TGTGCCAGCAGCGGCGGAGGCCTCTATGGCTACACCTTC. The genes are TRBV9 and TRBJ1-2; D uncertain. Germline loops: CDR1 SGDLS, CDR2 YYNGEE. Trimming left V 3 bases short and J 4 bases short, with 10 bases between. The length of the CDR3 is 13 residues.

This clone was observed at least ten times. In nucleotides, the CDR3 is TGCAGCGTCCGAACGGGACAGCGGAACTATGGCTACACCTTC. Amino acids: CSVRTGQRNYGYTF. This chain connects TRBV29-1 to TRBJ1-2; TRBD1 aligns across 7 bases. V lost 6 bases to trimming and J lost 2 bases; unmatched junction nucleotides: 9. Germline V gene data show CDR1 as SQVTM and CDR2 as ANQGSEA. The CDR3 sequence is 14 residues long.

The rearrangement links TRBV7-3 to TRBJ2-7, with D tentatively TRBD2 (5 bases). The CDR3 is 14 amino acids. Germline CDR1 is SGHTA and CDR2 is FQGTGA. Trimming shortened V by 1 base and J by 4 bases, and 11 bases separated the two germline ends. This CDR3 is CASSLRGNVYEQYF. DNA of the CDR3: TGTGCCAGCAGCTTAAGAGGGAACGTTTACGAGCAGTACTTC.

This clone was picked up a small number of times. Other nucleotide sequences in the sample specify the same CDR3. V and J are TRBV7-3 and TRBJ2-2, with D hard to call. Germline V gene lookup returns CDR1 SGHTA and CDR2 FQGTGA. V was shortened by 5 bases and J by 5 bases, with 6 bases between the two germline ends. This CDR3 comprises 12 residues. The CDR3 protein is CASSPRTGELFF. Here the CDR3 DNA reads TGTGCCAGCAGCCCGCGTACCGGGGAGCTGTTTTTT.

In its sample, this clone was seen a few times. The CDR3 DNA follows: TGTGCCAGCTCCTCAACTATTTACGAGGACTATGGCTACACCTTC. It codes for CASSSTIYEDYGYTF. The V gene is TRBV21-1, the J gene TRBJ1-2. TRBV21-1 is noted as a pseudogene. The length of the CDR3 is 15 residues.

J is TRBJ2-3 and V is TRBV6-1, with 12 bases identical to TRBD2. Germline assignment: CDR1 MNHNS and CDR2 SASEGT. The CDR3 runs to 17 residues. V gave up 4 bases and J gave up 2 bases; unmatched junction bases: 7. The CDR3 DNA follows: TGTGCCAGCAGTGGTTCTAGCGGGAGGGCCCCCACAGATACGCAGTATTTT. It encodes CASSGSSGRAPTDTQYF.